This TCR beta chain was captured by sequencing in a study of T cell responses to AZD1222 COVID-19 vaccine. Study-level results: White British ancestry dominated among donors, who included more females, and clonal diversity was possibly underestimated. Seropositive status at baseline applied to only 6 or 7 AZD1222 recipients.

In the case of this clone: Its antigen is not known. One end of the junction varies from germline; a read error may be responsible.

TCRdb keeps only in-frame clones here, not all; method: immunoSEQ multiplex PCR. In the table there are about 140,000 clones, roughly 88% of which are singletons. The CDR3 runs 12 residues. Germline V gene lookup returns CDR1 SEHNR and CDR2 FQNEAQ (reference sequence). V is TRBV7-9 and J is TRBJ1-3; D not resolved. Sequencing used peripheral blood, obtained 28 days after the second dose of the MenACWY control vaccine. This receptor was taken from an adult who received the MenACWY meningococcal vaccine as a control. For the CDR3, the DNA is TGTGCCAGCACCTATATTGGAGACACCATATATTTT. It codes for CASTYIGDTIYF.